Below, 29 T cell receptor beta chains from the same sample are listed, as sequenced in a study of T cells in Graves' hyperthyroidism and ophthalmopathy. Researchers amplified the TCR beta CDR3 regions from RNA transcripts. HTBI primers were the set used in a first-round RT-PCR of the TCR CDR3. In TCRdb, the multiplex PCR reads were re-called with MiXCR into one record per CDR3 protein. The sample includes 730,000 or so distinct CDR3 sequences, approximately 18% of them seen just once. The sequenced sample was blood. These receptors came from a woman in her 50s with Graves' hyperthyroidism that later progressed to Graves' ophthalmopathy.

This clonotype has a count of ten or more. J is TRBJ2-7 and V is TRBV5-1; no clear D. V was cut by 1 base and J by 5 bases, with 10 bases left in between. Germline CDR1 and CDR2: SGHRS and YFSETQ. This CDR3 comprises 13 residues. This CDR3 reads CASSLFYLDEQYF. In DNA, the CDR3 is TGCGCCAGCAGCTTGTTCTACCTCGACGAGCAGTACTTC.

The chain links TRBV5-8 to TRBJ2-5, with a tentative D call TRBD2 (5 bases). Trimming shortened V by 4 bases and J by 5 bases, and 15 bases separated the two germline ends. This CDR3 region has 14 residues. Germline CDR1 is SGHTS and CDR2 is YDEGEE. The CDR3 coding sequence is TGTGCCAGCAGCCCCCGGACTCCTCAGGAGACCCAGTACTTC. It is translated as CASSPRTPQETQYF.

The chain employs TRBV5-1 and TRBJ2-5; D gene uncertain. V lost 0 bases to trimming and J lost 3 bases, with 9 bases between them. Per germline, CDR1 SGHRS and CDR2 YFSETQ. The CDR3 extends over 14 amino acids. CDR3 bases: TGCGCCAGCAGCTTGGCCTTTGCAGAAGAGACCCAGTACTTC. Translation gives CASSLAFAEETQYF. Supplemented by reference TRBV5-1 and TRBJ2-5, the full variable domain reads KAGVTQTPRYLIKTRGQQVTLSCSPISGHRSVSWYQQTPGQGLQFLFEYFSETQRNKGNFPGRFSGRQFSNSRSEMNVSTLELGDSALYLCASSLAFAEETQYFGPGTRLLVL.

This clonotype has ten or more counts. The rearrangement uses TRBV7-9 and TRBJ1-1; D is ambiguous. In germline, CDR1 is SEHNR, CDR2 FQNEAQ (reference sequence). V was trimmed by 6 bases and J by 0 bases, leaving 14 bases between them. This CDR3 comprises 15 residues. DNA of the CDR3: TGTGCCAGCAGTTTGCCTCAGAGTATGAACACTGAAGCTTTCTTT. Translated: CASSLPQSMNTEAFF.

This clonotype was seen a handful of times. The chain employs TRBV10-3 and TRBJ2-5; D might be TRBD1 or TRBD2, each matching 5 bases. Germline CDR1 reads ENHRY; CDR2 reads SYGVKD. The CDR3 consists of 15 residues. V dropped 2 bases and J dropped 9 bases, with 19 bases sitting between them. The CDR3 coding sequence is TGTGCCATCAGTGAGCTGAATAGTGGGGGTCCGGCCCAGTACTTC. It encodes CAISELNSGGPAQYF.

The CDR3 region has the DNA TGTGCCAGCAGCTTCGGGGTGGACAGGGGCCTTACTAACTATGGCTACACCTTC. It specifies CASSFGVDRGLTNYGYTF. The chain couples TRBV6-1 to TRBJ1-2; TRBD1 matches at 9 bases. The CDR3 covers 18 residues. Trimming at V came to 6 bases and at J to 0 bases, leaving 14 bases not matched to a gene. Per germline, CDR1 MNHNS and CDR2 SASEGT.

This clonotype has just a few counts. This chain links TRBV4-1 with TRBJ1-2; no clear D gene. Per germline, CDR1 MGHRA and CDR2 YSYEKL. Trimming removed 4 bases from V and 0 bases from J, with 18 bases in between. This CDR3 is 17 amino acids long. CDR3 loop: CASSLLLTDGANYGYTF. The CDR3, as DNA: TGCGCCAGCAGCCTCCTCTTGACGGACGGAGCTAACTATGGCTACACCTTC.

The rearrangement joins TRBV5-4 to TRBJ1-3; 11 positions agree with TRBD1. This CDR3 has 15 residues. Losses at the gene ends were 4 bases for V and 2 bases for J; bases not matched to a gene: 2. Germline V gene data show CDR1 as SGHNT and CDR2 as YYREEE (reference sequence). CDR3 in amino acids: CASSTGQGAGNTIYF. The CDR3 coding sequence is TGTGCCAGCAGCACGGGACAGGGGGCTGGAAACACCATATATTTT. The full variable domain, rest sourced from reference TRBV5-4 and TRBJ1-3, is ETGVTQSPTHLIKTRGQQVTLRCSSQSGHNTVSWYQQALGQGPQFIFQYYREEENGRGNFPPRFSGLQFPNYSSELNVNALELDDSALYLCASSTGQGAGNTIYFGEGSWLTVV.

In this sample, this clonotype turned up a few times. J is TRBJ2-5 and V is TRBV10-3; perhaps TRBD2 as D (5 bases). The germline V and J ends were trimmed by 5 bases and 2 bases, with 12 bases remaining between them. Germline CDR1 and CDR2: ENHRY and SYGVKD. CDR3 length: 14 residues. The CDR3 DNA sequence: TGTGCCATCAGTCATCCCGGAGGACAAGAGACCCAGTACTTC. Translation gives CAISHPGGQETQYF.

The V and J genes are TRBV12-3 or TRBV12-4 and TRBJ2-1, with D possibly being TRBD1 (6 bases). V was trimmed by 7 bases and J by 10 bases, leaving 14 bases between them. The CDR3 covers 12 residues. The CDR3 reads CASKGIGTEQFF. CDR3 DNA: TGTGCCAGCAAGGGGATTGGGACAGAGCAGTTCTTC.

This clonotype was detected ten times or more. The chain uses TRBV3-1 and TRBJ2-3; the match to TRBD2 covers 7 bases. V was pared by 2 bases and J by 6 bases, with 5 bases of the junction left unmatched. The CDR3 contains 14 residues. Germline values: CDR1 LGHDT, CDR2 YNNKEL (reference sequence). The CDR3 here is CASSQKRGSDTQYF. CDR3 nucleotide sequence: TGTGCCAGCAGCCAAAAGCGGGGATCCGATACGCAGTATTTT.

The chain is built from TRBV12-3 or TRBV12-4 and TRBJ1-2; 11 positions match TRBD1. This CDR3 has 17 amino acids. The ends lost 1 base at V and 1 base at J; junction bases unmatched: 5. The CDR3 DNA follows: TGTGCCAGCAGTTTAGGGACAGGGGGCAGACGTAACTATGGCTACACCTTC. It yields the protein CASSLGTGGRRNYGYTF.

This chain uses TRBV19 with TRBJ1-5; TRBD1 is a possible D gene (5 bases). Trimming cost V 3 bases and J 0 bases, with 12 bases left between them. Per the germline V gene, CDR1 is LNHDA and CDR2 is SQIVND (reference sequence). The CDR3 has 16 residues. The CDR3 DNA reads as TGTGCCAGTAGTATGCGGCAGGGCCTTAGCAATCAGCCCCAGCATTTT. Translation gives CASSMRQGLSNQPQHF.

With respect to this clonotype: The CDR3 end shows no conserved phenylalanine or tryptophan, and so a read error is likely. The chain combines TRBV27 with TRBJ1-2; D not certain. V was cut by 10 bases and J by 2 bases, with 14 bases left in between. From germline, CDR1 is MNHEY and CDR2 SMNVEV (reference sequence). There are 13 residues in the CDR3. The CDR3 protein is CATRYGSNYGYTI. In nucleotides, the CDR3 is TGTGCCACACGGTATGGATCCAACTATGGCTACACCATC.

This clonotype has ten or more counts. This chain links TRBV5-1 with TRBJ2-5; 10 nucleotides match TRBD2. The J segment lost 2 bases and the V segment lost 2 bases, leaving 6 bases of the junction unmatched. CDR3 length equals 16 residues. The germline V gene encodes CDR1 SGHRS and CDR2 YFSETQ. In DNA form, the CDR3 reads TGCGCCAGCAGCTTCCTTAGCGGGGGGATGCAAGAGACCCAGTACTTC. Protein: CASSFLSGGMQETQYF.

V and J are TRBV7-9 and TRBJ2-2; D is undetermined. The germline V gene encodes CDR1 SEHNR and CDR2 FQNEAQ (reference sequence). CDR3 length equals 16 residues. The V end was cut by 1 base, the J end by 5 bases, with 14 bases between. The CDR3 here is CASSLVSGTGTGELFF. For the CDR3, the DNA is TGTGCCAGCAGCTTAGTGTCCGGAACCGGGACCGGGGAGCTGTTTTTT.

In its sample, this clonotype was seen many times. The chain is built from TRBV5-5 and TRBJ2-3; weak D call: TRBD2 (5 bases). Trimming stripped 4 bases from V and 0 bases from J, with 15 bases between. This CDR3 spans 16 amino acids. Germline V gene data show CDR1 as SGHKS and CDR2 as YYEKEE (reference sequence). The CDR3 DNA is TGTGCCAGCAGCCCTAGTCGGGGAACTAGCACAGATACGCAGTATTTT. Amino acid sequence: CASSPSRGTSTDTQYF.

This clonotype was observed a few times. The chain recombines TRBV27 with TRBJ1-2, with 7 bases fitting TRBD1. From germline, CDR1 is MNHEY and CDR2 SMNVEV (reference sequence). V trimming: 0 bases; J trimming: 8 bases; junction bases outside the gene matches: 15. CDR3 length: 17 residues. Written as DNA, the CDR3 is TGTGCCAGCAGTTTATCGTCAGAACAGGGGCAGTCACGGGGCTACACCTTC. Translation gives CASSLSSEQGQSRGYTF.

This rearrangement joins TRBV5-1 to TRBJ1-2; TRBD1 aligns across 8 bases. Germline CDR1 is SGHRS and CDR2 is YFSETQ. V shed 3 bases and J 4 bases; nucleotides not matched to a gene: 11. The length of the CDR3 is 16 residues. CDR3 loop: CASSSGQAKQGYGYTF. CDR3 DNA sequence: TGCGCCAGCAGCTCGGGACAGGCCAAACAAGGCTATGGCTACACCTTC.

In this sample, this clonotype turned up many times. DNA for the CDR3: TGCAGTGCTTGGAATTCGGTTAGGGGCGGTATCGATGAGCAGTTCTTC. Its translation is CSAWNSVRGGIDEQFF. The chain combines TRBV20-1 with TRBJ2-1, with D possibly TRBD1 on 5 matching bases. Germline V gives CDR1 DFQATT, CDR2 SNEGSKA (reference sequence). V shed 5 bases and J shed 8 bases, with 25 bases lying between them. The CDR3 is 16 amino acids.

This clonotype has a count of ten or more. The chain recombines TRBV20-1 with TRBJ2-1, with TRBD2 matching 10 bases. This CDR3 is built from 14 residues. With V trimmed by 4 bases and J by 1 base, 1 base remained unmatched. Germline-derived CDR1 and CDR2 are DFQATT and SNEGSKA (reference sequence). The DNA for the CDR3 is TGCAGTGCTAAACTAGCGGGGTCCTACAATGAGCAGTTCTTC. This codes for CSAKLAGSYNEQFF.

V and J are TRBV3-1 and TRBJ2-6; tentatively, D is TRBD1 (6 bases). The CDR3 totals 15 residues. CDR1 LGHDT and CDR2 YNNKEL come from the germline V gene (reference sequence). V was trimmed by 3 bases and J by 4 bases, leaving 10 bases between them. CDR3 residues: CASSQTGGGANVLTF. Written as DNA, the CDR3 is TGTGCCAGCAGCCAGACAGGTGGCGGGGCCAACGTCCTGACTTTC.

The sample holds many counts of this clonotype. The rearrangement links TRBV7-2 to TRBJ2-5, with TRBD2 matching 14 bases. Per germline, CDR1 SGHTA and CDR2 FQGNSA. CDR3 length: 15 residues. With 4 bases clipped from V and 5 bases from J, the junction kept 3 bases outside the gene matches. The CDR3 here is CASSSGLAGEETQYF. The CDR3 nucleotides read TGTGCCAGCAGCTCGGGACTAGCGGGGGAGGAGACCCAGTACTTC.

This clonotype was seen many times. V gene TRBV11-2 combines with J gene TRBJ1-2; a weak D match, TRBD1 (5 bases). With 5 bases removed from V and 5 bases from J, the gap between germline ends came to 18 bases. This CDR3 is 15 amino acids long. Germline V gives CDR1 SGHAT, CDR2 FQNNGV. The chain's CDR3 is CASSNPGVGEYGYTF. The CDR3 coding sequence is TGTGCCAGCAGCAACCCCGGTGTAGGGGAATATGGCTACACCTTC.

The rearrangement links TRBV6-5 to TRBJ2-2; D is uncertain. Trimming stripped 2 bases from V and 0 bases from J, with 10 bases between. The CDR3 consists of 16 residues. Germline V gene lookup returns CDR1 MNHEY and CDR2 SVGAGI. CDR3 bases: TGTGCCAGCAGTTACGGGGTAGCCACGAACACCGGGGAGCTGTTTTTT. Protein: CASSYGVATNTGELFF.

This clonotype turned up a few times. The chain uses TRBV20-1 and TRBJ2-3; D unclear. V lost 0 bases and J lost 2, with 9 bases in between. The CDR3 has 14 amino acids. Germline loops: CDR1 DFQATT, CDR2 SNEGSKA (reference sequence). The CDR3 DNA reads TGCAGTGCTAGAGATTTCGCTAACACAGATACGCAGTATTTT. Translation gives CSARDFANTDTQYF.

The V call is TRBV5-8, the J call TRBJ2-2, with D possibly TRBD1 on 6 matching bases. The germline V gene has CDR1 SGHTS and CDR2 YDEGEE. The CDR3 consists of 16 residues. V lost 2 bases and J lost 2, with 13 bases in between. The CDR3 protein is CASSFQPGQNTGELFF. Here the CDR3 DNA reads TGTGCCAGCAGCTTCCAGCCGGGACAAAACACCGGGGAGCTGTTTTTT. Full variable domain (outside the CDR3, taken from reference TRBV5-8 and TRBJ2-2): EAGVTQSPTHLIKTRGQQATLRCSPISGHTSVYWYQQALGLGLQFLLWYDEGEERNRGNFPPRFSGRQFPNYSSELNVNALELEDSALYLCASSFQPGQNTGELFFGEGSRLTVL.

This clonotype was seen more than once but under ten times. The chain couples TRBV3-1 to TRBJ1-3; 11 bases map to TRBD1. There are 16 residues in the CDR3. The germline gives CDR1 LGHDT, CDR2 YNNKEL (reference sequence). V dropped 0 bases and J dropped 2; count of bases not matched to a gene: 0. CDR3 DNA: TGTGCCAGCAGCCAAGAGGACAGGGGGCCTGGAAACACCATATATTTT. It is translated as CASSQEDRGPGNTIYF.

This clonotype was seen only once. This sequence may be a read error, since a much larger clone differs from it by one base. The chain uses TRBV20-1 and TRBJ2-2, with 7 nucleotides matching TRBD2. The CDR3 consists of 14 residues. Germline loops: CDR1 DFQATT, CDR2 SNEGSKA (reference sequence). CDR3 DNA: TGCAATGCTAGGGGCGGGGGAGGTACCGGGGAGCTGTTTTTT. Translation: CNARGGGGTGELFF.